This record covers a single T cell receptor (beta chain). The data were taken from a study of blood T cells in healthy people across ages. The CDR3 runs to 18 residues. V lost 4 bases and J 3 bases, leaving 24 bases between the germline ends. The V gene's germline CDR1 is DFQATT and CDR2 SNEGSKA (reference sequence). A second 7 to 11 cycle PCR used barcoded and J-beta primers. One entry per CDR3 protein results from TCRdb running MiXCR on the 5' RACE reads. The sample shows some 800,000 distinct CDR3 sequences, around two fifths of them seen only once. The clonotype originates from a man aged 55 to 69 in good health. The sample was blood. The chain carries TRBV20-1 and TRBJ1-4, with D perhaps TRBD1 (5 bases). The CDR3 nucleotides are TGCAGTGCTACAACTCCCGGGACCTATCGGGCTGCTAATGAAAAACTGTTTTTT. Translated, it gives CSATTPGTYRAANEKLFF.